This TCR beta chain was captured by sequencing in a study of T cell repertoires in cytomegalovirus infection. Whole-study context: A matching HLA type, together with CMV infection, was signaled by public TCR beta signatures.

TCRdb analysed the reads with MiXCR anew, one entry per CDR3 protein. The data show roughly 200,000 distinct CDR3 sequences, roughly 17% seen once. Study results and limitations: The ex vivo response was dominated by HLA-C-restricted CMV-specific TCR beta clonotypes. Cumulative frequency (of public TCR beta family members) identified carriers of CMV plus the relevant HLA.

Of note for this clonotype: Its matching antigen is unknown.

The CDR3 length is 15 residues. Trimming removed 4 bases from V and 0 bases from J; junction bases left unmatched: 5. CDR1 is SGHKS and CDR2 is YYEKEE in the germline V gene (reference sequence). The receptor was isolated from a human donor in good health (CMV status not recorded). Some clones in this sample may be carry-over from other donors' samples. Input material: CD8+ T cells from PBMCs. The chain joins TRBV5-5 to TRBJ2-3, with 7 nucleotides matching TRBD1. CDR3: CASSDPGQSTDTQYF. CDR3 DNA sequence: TGTGCCAGCAGCGATCCGGGACAGAGCACAGATACGCAGTATTTT.